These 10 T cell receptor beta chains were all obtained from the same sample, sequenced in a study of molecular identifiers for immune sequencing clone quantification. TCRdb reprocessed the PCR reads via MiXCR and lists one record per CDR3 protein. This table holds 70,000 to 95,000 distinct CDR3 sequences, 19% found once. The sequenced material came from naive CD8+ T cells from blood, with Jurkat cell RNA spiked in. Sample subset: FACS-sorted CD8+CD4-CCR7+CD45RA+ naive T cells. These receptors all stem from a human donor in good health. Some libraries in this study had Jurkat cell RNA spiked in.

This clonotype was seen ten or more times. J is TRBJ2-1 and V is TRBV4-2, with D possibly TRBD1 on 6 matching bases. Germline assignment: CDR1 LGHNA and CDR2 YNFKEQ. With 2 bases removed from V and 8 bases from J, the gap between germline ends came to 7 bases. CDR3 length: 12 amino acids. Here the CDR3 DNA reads TGTGCCAGCAGCCAACACAGGGATGAGCAGTTCTTC. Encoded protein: CASSQHRDEQFF.

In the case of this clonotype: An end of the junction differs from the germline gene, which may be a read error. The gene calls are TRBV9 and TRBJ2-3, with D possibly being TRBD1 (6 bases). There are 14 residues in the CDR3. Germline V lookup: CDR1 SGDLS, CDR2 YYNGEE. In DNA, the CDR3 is TGTGCCGGCAGCGTAACAGGGAGCACAGATACGCAGTATTTT. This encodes CAGSVTGSTDTQYF.

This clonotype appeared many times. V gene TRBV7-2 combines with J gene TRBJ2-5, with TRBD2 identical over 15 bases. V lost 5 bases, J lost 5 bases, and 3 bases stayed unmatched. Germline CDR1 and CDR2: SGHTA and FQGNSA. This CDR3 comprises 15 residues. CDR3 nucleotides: TGTGCCAGCAGCCGGACTAGCGGGGGGGCGGAGACCCAGTACTTC. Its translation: CASSRTSGGAETQYF.

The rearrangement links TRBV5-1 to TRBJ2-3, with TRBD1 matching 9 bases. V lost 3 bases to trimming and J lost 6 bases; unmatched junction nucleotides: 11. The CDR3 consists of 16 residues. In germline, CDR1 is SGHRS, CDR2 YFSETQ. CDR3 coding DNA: TGCGCCAGCAGCTACGGGACAGGGCAACGAGGGGATACGCAGTATTTT. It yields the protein CASSYGTGQRGDTQYF.

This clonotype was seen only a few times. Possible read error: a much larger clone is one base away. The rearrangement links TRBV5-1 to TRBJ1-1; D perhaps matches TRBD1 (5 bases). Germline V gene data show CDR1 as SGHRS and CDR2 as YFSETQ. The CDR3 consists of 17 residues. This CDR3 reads CASSFQGPNERNTEASF. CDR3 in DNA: TGCGCCAGCAGCTTTCAGGGCCCCAACGAAAGGAACACTGAAGCTTCCTTT.

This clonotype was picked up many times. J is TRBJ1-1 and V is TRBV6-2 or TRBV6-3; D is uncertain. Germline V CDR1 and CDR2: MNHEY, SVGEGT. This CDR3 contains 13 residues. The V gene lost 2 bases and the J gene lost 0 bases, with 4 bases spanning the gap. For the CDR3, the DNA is TGTGCCAGCAGTTACGTGGTGAACACTGAAGCTTTCTTT. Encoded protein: CASSYVVNTEAFF.

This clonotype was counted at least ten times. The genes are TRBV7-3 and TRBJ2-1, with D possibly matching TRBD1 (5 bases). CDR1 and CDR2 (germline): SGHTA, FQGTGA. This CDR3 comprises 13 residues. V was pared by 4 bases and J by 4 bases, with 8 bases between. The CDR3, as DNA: TGTGCCAGCAGCTCGACAGAGTACAATGAGCAGTTCTTC. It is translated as CASSSTEYNEQFF.

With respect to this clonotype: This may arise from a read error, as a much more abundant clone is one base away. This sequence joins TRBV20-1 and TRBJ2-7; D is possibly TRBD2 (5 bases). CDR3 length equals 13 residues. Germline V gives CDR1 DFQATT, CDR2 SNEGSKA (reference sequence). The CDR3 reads CSALTITSYEQCF. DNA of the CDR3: TGCAGTGCTTTAACAATTACTAGTTACGAGCAGTGCTTC.

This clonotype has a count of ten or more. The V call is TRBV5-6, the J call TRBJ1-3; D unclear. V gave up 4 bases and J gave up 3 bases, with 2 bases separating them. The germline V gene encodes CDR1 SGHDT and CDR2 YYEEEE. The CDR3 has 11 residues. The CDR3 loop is CASSVGNTIYF. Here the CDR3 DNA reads TGTGCCAGCAGCGTTGGAAACACCATATATTTT. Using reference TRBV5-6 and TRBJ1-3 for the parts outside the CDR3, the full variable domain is DAGVTQSPTHLIKTRGQQVTLRCSPKSGHDTVSWYQQALGQGPQFIFQYYEEEERQRGNFPDRFSGHQFPNYSSELNVNALLLGDSALYLCASSVGNTIYFGEGSWLTVV.

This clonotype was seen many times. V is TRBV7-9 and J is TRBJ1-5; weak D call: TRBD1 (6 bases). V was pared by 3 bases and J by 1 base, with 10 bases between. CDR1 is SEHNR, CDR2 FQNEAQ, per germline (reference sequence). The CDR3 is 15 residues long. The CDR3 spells CASSFGGASNQPQHF. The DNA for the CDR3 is TGTGCCAGCAGCTTTGGGGGGGCAAGCAATCAGCCCCAGCATTTT.